The 27 T cell receptor beta chains listed next were all sequenced from one sample in a study of T cells in localized non-small cell lung cancer. Clones were read by immunoSEQ multiplex PCR, and TCRdb kept only the in-frame ones, dropping some. The sample lists tens of thousands of clones, 70% to 90% occurring once. Specimen: peripheral blood, collected before any cancer treatment. These TCRs come from a man aged 40 to 69 with stage I squamous cell lung carcinoma.

This chain uses TRBV9 with TRBJ2-2, with TRBD2 matching 9 bases. The CDR3 length is 14 residues. Germline V gene data show CDR1 as SGDLS and CDR2 as YYNGEE. The junction had 2 bases not matched to a gene; V was cut back by 5 bases and J by 3 bases. The CDR3 region is CASSRTSDTGELFF. In DNA, the CDR3 is TGTGCCAGCAGTAGGACTAGCGACACCGGGGAGCTGTTTTTT. Combining the CDR3 with reference TRBV9 and TRBJ2-2 gives the whole variable domain DSGVTQTPKHLITATGQRVTLRCSPRSGDLSVYWYQQSLDQGLQFLIQYYNGEERAKGNILERFSAQQFPDLHSELNLSSLELGDSALYFCASSRTSDTGELFFGEGSRLTVL.

The chain joins TRBV4-1 to TRBJ2-4; 9 bases agree with TRBD2. Germline-derived CDR1 and CDR2 are MGHRA and YSYEKL. This CDR3 region has 16 residues. Trimming removed 0 bases from V and 7 bases from J; junction bases left unmatched: 7. The CDR3 nucleotides read TGCGCCAGCAGCCAAGATCGGCGGGAGGGGTGGAACATTCAGTACTTC. This encodes CASSQDRREGWNIQYF.

The chain recombines TRBV2 with TRBJ1-4; the match to TRBD1 covers 8 bases. Germline V gene sequence: CDR1 SNHLY, CDR2 FYNNEI. V lost 5 bases, J lost 8 bases, and 7 bases stayed unmatched. The CDR3 is 14 residues long. The CDR3 reads CASSIQGGNEKLFF. The CDR3 nucleotides are TGTGCCAGCAGTATACAGGGGGGCAACGAAAAACTGTTTTTT.

The chain is built from TRBV5-6 and TRBJ2-3; tentative D call: TRBD2 (6 bases). The CDR3 consists of 15 residues. Trimming stripped 2 bases from V and 6 bases from J, with 16 bases between. Germline lookup yields CDR1 SGHDT and CDR2 YYEEEE. CDR3 protein: CASSFPTGAPDTQYF. CDR3 nucleotides: TGTGCCAGCAGCTTTCCGACGGGAGCCCCGGATACGCAGTATTTT.

This chain joins TRBV21-1 and TRBJ2-3; the table's D call of TRBD1 was not tested on the DNA. TRBV21-1 corresponds to a pseudogene. CDR3 length: 15 amino acids. The CDR3 nucleotides are TGTGCCAGCAGCAAGGGACAGTCTCATGTCGATACGCAGTATTTT. Amino acid sequence: CASSKGQSHVDTQYF.

This rearrangement joins TRBV10-3 to TRBJ1-2; 11 bases align to TRBD1. This CDR3 region has 13 residues. The germline gives CDR1 ENHRY, CDR2 SYGVKD. V lost 8 bases, J lost 7 bases, and 6 bases stayed unmatched. CDR3 bases: TGTGCCATCGGACCCGGGACAGGGGGTGGCTACACCTTC. Amino acids: CAIGPGTGGGYTF.

The rearrangement links TRBV7-2 to TRBJ2-3; D is possibly TRBD2 (6 bases). The germline gives CDR1 SGHTA, CDR2 FQGNSA. Trimming pared 4 bases from V and 8 bases from J, leaving 16 bases between. This CDR3 is 14 amino acids long. The CDR3 here is CASSSYLEGRTQYF. In nucleotides, the CDR3 is TGTGCCAGCAGCTCCTACCTGGAGGGGCGTACGCAGTATTTT.

The CDR3 bases are TGTGCCAGCAGCCAACAGAACACTGAAGCTTTCTTT. Its translation: CASSQQNTEAFF. The chain combines TRBV4-2 with TRBJ1-1; D ambiguous. Trimming shortened V by 2 bases and J by 1 base, and 2 bases separated the two germline ends. This CDR3 is 12 amino acids long. Germline V gene data show CDR1 as LGHNA and CDR2 as YNFKEQ.

The chain carries TRBV4-1 and TRBJ2-1; 11 bases match TRBD2. The CDR3 is made up of 17 amino acids. The germline CDR1 and CDR2 sequences are MGHRA and YSYEKL. Trimming cost V 2 bases and J 4 bases; bases outside gene matches: 7. The CDR3 sequence is CASSQRITSGGYNEQFF. The CDR3 bases are TGCGCCAGCAGCCAACGTATTACTAGCGGGGGTTACAATGAGCAGTTCTTC.

The chain combines TRBV15 with TRBJ1-4; D gene uncertain. The ends were cut back, 2 bases at V and 11 bases at J, with 9 bases in the middle. Germline V gene data show CDR1 as LNHNV and CDR2 as YYDKDF (reference sequence). The CDR3 totals 12 residues. CDR3 loop: CATSRPNYKLFF. The DNA of the CDR3 is TGTGCCACCAGCAGACCGAACTACAAACTGTTTTTT.

This chain uses TRBV27 with TRBJ2-1; D remains ambiguous. V lost 0 bases and J lost 8, with 8 bases in between. This CDR3 comprises 13 residues. CDR1 and CDR2 (germline): MNHEY, SMNVEV (reference sequence). The CDR3 nucleotides read TGTGCCAGCAGTTTATCCACAGCCCATGAGCAGTTCTTC. It encodes CASSLSTAHEQFF.

This clone was seen just once. The chain combines TRBV25-1 with TRBJ2-1; TRBD2 might be the D (5 bases). CDR3 length equals 14 residues. Trimming stripped 6 bases from V and 3 bases from J, with 12 bases between. CDR1 and CDR2 from the germline V gene are MGHDK and SYGVNS. Written as DNA, the CDR3 is TGTGCCAGCAGGGAGGCCCAATTCTACAATGAGCAGTTCTTC. Protein product: CASREAQFYNEQFF.

This sequence joins TRBV7-2 and TRBJ2-5; 12 nucleotides align to TRBD2. V was pared by 4 bases and J by 1 base, with 4 bases of the junction left unmatched. CDR1 SGHTA and CDR2 FQGNSA come from the germline V gene. CDR3 length: 16 amino acids. The CDR3 DNA follows: TGTGCCAGCAGCTCTACACTAGCGGGAGGCCAAGAGACCCAGTACTTC. Translating it yields CASSSTLAGGQETQYF.

The genes are TRBV5-1 and TRBJ1-4; a weak D match, TRBD1 (5 bases). This CDR3 comprises 15 residues. V was trimmed by 2 bases and J by 6 bases, leaving 14 bases between them. Germline CDR1 and CDR2: SGHRS and YFSETQ. The CDR3 region has the DNA TGCGCCAGCAGCTTTAGGGGTGTGGGTGATGAAAAACTGTTTTTT. It is translated as CASSFRGVGDEKLFF.

The rearrangement uses TRBV11-2 and TRBJ2-5; 12 bases align to TRBD2. The germline CDR1 and CDR2 sequences are SGHAT and FQNNGV. The CDR3 has 14 amino acids. The V segment lost 8 bases and the J segment 5 bases; nucleotides outside the gene matches: 6. The CDR3 is CASGLTSGSETQYF. The CDR3 nucleotides are TGTGCCAGCGGCCTGACTAGCGGGAGCGAGACCCAGTACTTC. Variable domain in full (rest from reference TRBV11-2 and TRBJ2-5): EAGVAQSPRYKIIEKRQSVAFWCNPISGHATLYWYQQILGQGPKLLIQFQNNGVVDDSQLPKDRFSAERLKGVDSTLKIQPAKLEDSAVYLCASGLTSGSETQYFGPGTRLLVL.

This sequence joins TRBV28 and TRBJ1-2; D is possibly TRBD1 (5 bases). Per the germline V gene, CDR1 is MDHEN and CDR2 is SYDVKM. The CDR3 is 15 residues long. Trimming removed 5 bases at V and 3 bases at J, with 16 bases between. The CDR3 DNA reads TGTGCCAGCAGTAGCAGGGATTTAATCGACTATGGCTACACCTTC. This sequence encodes CASSSRDLIDYGYTF.

This clone was found a few times. The chain couples TRBV21-1 to TRBJ2-4; the D call TRBD1 from the table was never checked on the DNA. TRBV21-1 is a pseudogene segment. The CDR3 covers 19 residues. CDR3 DNA: TGTGCCAGCAGCCCTACAGGGGTCTCCCAATCTCTAGCCAAAAACATTCAGTACTTC. This translates into CASSPTGVSQSLAKNIQYF.

This sequence joins TRBV7-2 and TRBJ2-1; D possibly uses TRBD1 or TRBD2 (5 bases each). The CDR3 runs 15 residues. Germline V gene lookup returns CDR1 SGHTA and CDR2 FQGNSA. V lost 5 bases and J lost 5, with 16 bases in between. The CDR3 nucleotides read TGTGCCAGCAGCCAAGACCCGGGGACCCACAATGAGCAGTTCTTC. Translated, it gives CASSQDPGTHNEQFF. Using reference TRBV7-2 and TRBJ2-1 for the parts outside the CDR3, the full variable domain is GAGVSQSPSNKVTEKGKDVELRCDPISGHTALYWYRQSLGQGLEFLIYFQGNSAPDKSGLPSDRFSAERTGGSVSTLTIQRTQQEDSAVYLCASSQDPGTHNEQFFGPGTRLTVL.

V usage is TRBV30 and J usage is TRBJ2-7; D is ambiguous. The V end was cut by 0 bases, the J end by 7 bases, with 7 bases between. Germline V gene sequence: CDR1 GTSNPN, CDR2 SVGIG (reference sequence). CDR3 length: 11 residues. This CDR3 reads CAWSVGGEQYF. The CDR3 DNA sequence: TGTGCCTGGAGTGTGGGTGGAGAGCAGTACTTC.

The CDR3 here is CASSLGGMFNQPQHF. The CDR3 bases are TGTGCCAGCAGCTTAGGAGGGATGTTCAATCAGCCCCAGCATTTT. This chain joins TRBV5-4 and TRBJ1-5; D is uncertain. Germline CDR1 and CDR2: SGHNT and YYREEE (reference sequence). The V end was cut by 2 bases, the J end by 3 bases, with 12 bases between. This CDR3 comprises 15 residues.

This clone was picked up a small number of times. A read error may account for a junction end that differs from germline. The genes are TRBV11-2 and TRBJ2-7; 8 bases are shared with TRBD1. Per the germline V gene, CDR1 is SGHAT and CDR2 is FQNNGV. This CDR3 has 14 residues. In nucleotides, the CDR3 is TGTGCCAGCAGCTTACTAACAGGGGGTCGCGACCGTCACTTC. Translated: CASSLLTGGRDRHF.

The chain joins TRBV19 to TRBJ2-1; weak D call: TRBD2 (6 bases). The CDR3 consists of 16 residues. CDR1 is LNHDA and CDR2 is SQIVND in the germline V gene (reference sequence). V was clipped by 5 bases and J by 6 bases, with 20 bases between them. The CDR3 nucleotides read TGTGCCAGTAGTCGGGACTCCTACTTGGGGGGCAATGAGCAGTTCTTC. This encodes CASSRDSYLGGNEQFF.

This clone turned up a few times. The chain combines TRBV27 with TRBJ2-3; D unclear. CDR1 is MNHEY, CDR2 SMNVEV, per germline (reference sequence). Trimming left V 2 bases short and J 1 base short, with 4 bases between. CDR3 size: 13 residues. The CDR3 region has the DNA TGTGCCAGCAGTTTAGCGGGCACAGATACGCAGTATTTT. This gives the protein CASSLAGTDTQYF.

V gene TRBV6-5 combines with J gene TRBJ2-7, with D perhaps TRBD1 (6 bases). The germline V gene has CDR1 MNHEY and CDR2 SVGAGI. CDR3 size: 14 residues. V shed 7 bases and J shed 0 bases, with 13 bases lying between them. The CDR3 protein is CASTRQERSYEQYF. The CDR3 nucleotides are TGTGCCAGCACCCGACAGGAGCGCTCCTACGAGCAGTACTTC.

This chain joins TRBV7-6 and TRBJ2-2; D unclear. The CDR3 is 17 amino acids. Trimming removed 0 bases at V and 4 bases at J, with 15 bases between. Germline CDR1 and CDR2: SGHVS and FNYEAQ. The CDR3 DNA reads TGTGCCAGCAGCTTAGCGGGTTCAGGTCGCGGCACCGGGGAGCTGTTTTTT. Protein product: CASSLAGSGRGTGELFF.

CDR3 bases: TGCAGTGCTAGGGACACCGGGGAGCTGTTTTTT. Translated, it gives CSARDTGELFF. The V and J genes are TRBV20-1 and TRBJ2-2, with no clear D. Trimming cost V 3 bases and J 3 bases, with 2 bases left between them. Per the germline V gene, CDR1 is DFQATT and CDR2 is SNEGSKA (reference sequence). The CDR3 has 11 residues.

The V and J genes are TRBV30 and TRBJ2-1, with 9 positions matching TRBD2. The CDR3 has 14 amino acids. Per the germline V gene, CDR1 is GTSNPN and CDR2 is SVGIG (reference sequence). The V and J ends lost 2 bases and 7 bases, in that order; junction bases with no gene match: 6. The CDR3 loop reads CAWSPAGGPNEQFF. The CDR3 nucleotides read TGTGCCTGGAGTCCTGCGGGAGGGCCTAATGAGCAGTTCTTC.